This entry concerns a single T cell receptor beta chain. What it recognizes is unknown. Assay: immunoSEQ multiplex PCR; the TCRdb copy retains only in-frame clones and omits some. This sample has around 25,000 clones, with 84% found just once. The CDR3 spans 16 residues. With V trimmed by 4 bases and J by 11 bases, 14 bases remained unmatched. Per the germline V gene, CDR1 is SGHTA and CDR2 is FQGNSA. This sample stems from a study of lymphopenia after photon versus proton radiotherapy. The study's findings and limits: Better survival with proton therapy was suggested as possible, not demonstrated. After lymphocyte nadir, photon-treated repertoires showed oligoclonal expansion, especially CD8+ Temra. Relative stability marked proton patients; photon patients lost diversity and naive cells. Post-nadir TCR diversity decline inversely tracked overall survival among those who died.

The chain couples TRBV7-2 to TRBJ1-5; 10 nucleotides agree with TRBD1. This clonotype was obtained from a man aged 35 to 55 with gastric cancer. The material sequenced was peripheral blood, taken from a patient treated with photon-based radiotherapy. CDR3 residues: CASSSGQGDRGVAQHF. Written as DNA, the CDR3 is TGTGCCAGCAGCTCAGGACAGGGGGATCGTGGTGTAGCCCAGCATTTT.